This paragraph reports one T cell receptor (beta chain). Its ends do not fully match the called genes, so a read error is possible. Additional DNA sequences in this sample encode the identical CDR3. The CDR3 consists of 14 residues. CDR1 MNHEY and CDR2 SVGAGI come from the germline V gene. The data originate from a study of siplizumab effects on memory and regulatory T cells. The repertoire was sequenced with immunoSEQ multiplex PCR; TCRdb's copy has only in-frame clones and lacks some. Among some 63,000 clones listed, roughly 96% were seen once. The sample consisted of naive CD8+ T cells sorted from blood. The chain combines TRBV6-5 with TRBJ1-6; D might be TRBD1 (5 bases). The clonotype was recovered from a human donor in good health. The CDR3 is CASSYTGRNSPLHF. CDR3 DNA: TGTGCTAGCAGTTACACAGGTCGAAATTCACCCCTCCACTTT.